This TCR beta chain was sequenced for a study of spatial heterogeneity in lung cancer. Overall study results and limits: Counts that tracked tumor mutation counts were those of expanded intratumoral alpha and beta TCRs. In tumor T cells, estimated coverage reached roughly 7% for alpha chains and approximately 12% for beta chains.

One entry per CDR3 protein, called by TCRdb with MiXCR from the 5' RACE reads. The profile covers roughly 18,000 distinct CDR3 sequences, with approximately 9.6% appearing a single time and about a fifth taken by the ten largest. As for time point: sample taken at primary tumor resection. Per germline, CDR1 LGHNT and CDR2 FRNRAP. This CDR3 is built from 14 residues. The V gene end was trimmed by 4 bases and the J gene end by 8 bases; junction bases not matched to a gene: 8. As for this clonotype: Its antigen is as yet unknown. This beta chain is a stray read from a library made for alpha chains; its abundance is not meaningful.

The chain recombines TRBV12-5 with TRBJ2-1; 7 bases match TRBD1. This sample comprised lung tumor tissue, obtained at surgery. This receptor was identified in a female donor with early-stage non-small cell lung cancer. DNA for the CDR3: TGTGCTAGTGGTTCTCAGGGGGTAGGCGATGAGCAGTTCTTC. Translating gives CASGSQGVGDEQFF.